This T cell receptor (beta chain) was obtained from a study of blood T cell repertoires in COVID-19. As for the study in general: Italy, Spain and the United States were the sources of the convalescent and acute COVID-19 samples.

The germline V gene has CDR1 SGHTA and CDR2 FQGNSA. Trimming shortened V by 4 bases and J by 0 bases, and 9 bases separated the two germline ends. The CDR3 is made up of 14 amino acids. The data were produced by immunoSEQ multiplex PCR, yet TCRdb's version contains in-frame clones alone and is incomplete. The sample lists around 64,000 clones; about nine tenths were seen once. This sequence joins TRBV7-2 and TRBJ1-1; D unresolved. Sequences were obtained from peripheral blood. The TCR sequence derives from a young man with acute or convalescent COVID-19. This CDR3 is CASSSTLMNTEAFF. CDR3 DNA sequence: TGTGCCAGCAGCTCGACACTTATGAACACTGAAGCTTTCTTT.